The 30 T cell receptor beta chains presented below share a single source sample, sequenced in a study of T cell changes during pregnancy in multiple sclerosis (dated by TCRdb to the late 2010s). Preparation of the library involved the immunoSEQ multiplex PCR assay. Held by TCRdb, this immuneACCESS table contains in-frame sequences only and omits some clones. Under half of the omission traces to an unresolved V gene where checked; the cause of the rest is unknown. For this sample the table gives some 74,000 clones, of which roughly 90% were detected only once. Together, the top ten hold over 3.5% of the sample. The sequencing here drew on peripheral blood, taken after pregnancy. The receptors shown here come from a female donor in good health, enrolled as a control in a pregnancy study.

J is TRBJ1-1 and V is TRBV7-9; D uncertain. Trimming stripped 6 bases from V and 3 bases from J, with 14 bases between. Germline loops: CDR1 SEHNR, CDR2 FQNEAQ (reference sequence). The CDR3 extends over 14 amino acids. CDR3 amino acids: CASRTPGIYTEAFF. DNA of the CDR3: TGTGCCAGCAGAACACCCGGGATCTACACTGAAGCTTTCTTT. The full variable domain, its missing parts supplied by reference TRBV7-9 and TRBJ1-1, is DTGVSQNPRHKITKRGQNVTFRCDPISEHNRLYWYRQTLGQGPEFLTYFQNEAQLEKSRLLSDRFSAERPKGSFSTLEIQRTEQGDSAMYLCASRTPGIYTEAFFGQGTRLTVV.

The chain joins TRBV28 to TRBJ1-5; no clear D. V was pared by 1 base and J by 0 bases, with 10 bases between. The CDR3 covers 16 residues. The germline gives CDR1 MDHEN, CDR2 SYDVKM. CDR3 in DNA: TGTGCCAGCAGTTTATTTCCGGAGTATAGCAATCAGCCCCAGCATTTT. This encodes CASSLFPEYSNQPQHF.

The V gene is TRBV28, the J gene TRBJ2-7, with a tentative D call TRBD1 (5 bases). Germline V lookup: CDR1 MDHEN, CDR2 SYDVKM. The CDR3 is 14 residues long. V was clipped by 4 bases and J by 4 bases, with 14 bases between them. CDR3 sequence: CASSSFETAYEQYF. The CDR3 bases are TGTGCCAGCAGTTCTTTTGAGACAGCTTACGAGCAGTACTTC.

The rearrangement links TRBV5-4 to TRBJ2-2; 9 nucleotides align to TRBD1. The germline CDR1 and CDR2 sequences are SGHNT and YYREEE (reference sequence). V was clipped by 7 bases and J by 3 bases; unmatched bases: 7. The CDR3 covers 15 residues. The CDR3: CASQGTGRDTGELFF. The CDR3 DNA follows: TGTGCCAGCCAGGGGACAGGGAGGGACACCGGGGAGCTGTTTTTT.

This rearrangement joins TRBV9 to TRBJ2-5, with D possibly TRBD2 on 6 matching bases. V was clipped by 7 bases and J by 1 base, with 14 bases between them. This CDR3 is 14 amino acids long. Germline V gene sequence: CDR1 SGDLS, CDR2 YYNGEE. The CDR3 here is CASCRDSGQETQYF. The CDR3 DNA reads TGTGCCAGCTGTAGGGACTCAGGCCAAGAGACCCAGTACTTC.

The J gene is TRBJ1-3, the V gene TRBV5-1, with 8 bases matching TRBD1. Germline assignment: CDR1 SGHRS and CDR2 YFSETQ. V gave up 4 bases and J gave up 0 bases; unmatched junction bases: 9. The CDR3 totals 17 residues. For the CDR3, the DNA is TGCGCCAGCAGCCCGGACAGGGAGACGCACTCTGGAAACACCATATATTTT. Translation: CASSPDRETHSGNTIYF.

Written as DNA, the CDR3 is TGTGCCAGCAGTGTGAGCGGGGGGTCGTACAATGAGCAGTTCTTC. Protein: CASSVSGGSYNEQFF. The chain recombines TRBV25-1 with TRBJ2-1; 9 bases align to TRBD2. The CDR3 has 15 residues. Losses at the gene ends were 4 bases for V and 4 bases for J; bases not matched to a gene: 5. Germline loops: CDR1 MGHDK, CDR2 SYGVNS.

A word on this clone: Other DNA sequences in this specimen translate into the identical CDR3. The chain carries TRBV20-1 and TRBJ2-5; D gene ambiguous. CDR3 length: 11 amino acids. Germline CDR1 reads DFQATT; CDR2 reads SNEGSKA (reference sequence). Trimming pared 3 bases from V and 2 bases from J, leaving 4 bases between. The CDR3 sequence: CSASNQETQYF. DNA of the CDR3: TGCAGTGCTAGCAATCAAGAGACCCAGTACTTC.

The genes are TRBV15 and TRBJ2-2; 8 bases line up with TRBD2. After removal of 5 bases from V and 4 bases from J, the junction contained 12 bases not matched to a gene. This CDR3 comprises 17 residues. Germline V lookup: CDR1 LNHNV, CDR2 YYDKDF (reference sequence). The CDR3 loop reads CATSAGGRGGVTGELFF. The DNA of the CDR3 is TGTGCCACCAGCGCGGGAGGAAGGGGGGGCGTCACCGGGGAGCTGTTTTTT. Supplemented by reference TRBV15 and TRBJ2-2, the full variable domain reads DAMVIQNPRYQVTQFGKPVTLSCSQTLNHNVMYWYQQKSSQAPKLLFHYYDKDFNNEADTPDNFQSRRPNTSFCFLDIRSPGLGDTAMYLCATSAGGRGGVTGELFFGEGSRLTVL.

This sequence joins TRBV7-8 and TRBJ2-7; 7 nucleotides agree with TRBD2. V lost 4 bases and J lost 2; bases outside the gene matches: 8. The CDR3 has 15 residues. Germline V lookup: CDR1 SGHVS, CDR2 FQNEAQ. The CDR3 spells CASSSSGTTTYEQYF. The DNA of the CDR3 is TGTGCCAGCAGCTCCTCCGGGACTACAACCTACGAGCAGTACTTC.

V and J are TRBV11-2 and TRBJ1-5, with D tentatively TRBD1 (6 bases). Germline V lookup: CDR1 SGHAT, CDR2 FQNNGV. Trimming pared 1 base from V and 7 bases from J, leaving 8 bases between. The CDR3 runs to 13 residues. Here the CDR3 DNA reads TGTGCCAGCAGCTTAGGCAGGGGCCAGCCCCAGCATTTT. It codes for CASSLGRGQPQHF.

This chain links TRBV28 with TRBJ2-7, with TRBD1 matching over 7 bases. CDR1 and CDR2 from the germline V gene are MDHEN and SYDVKM. This CDR3 comprises 14 residues. J was trimmed by 1 base and V by 5 bases; bases with no gene match: 5. The CDR3 DNA reads TGTGCCAGCAGTCCCCGACAGGGTTCCTACGAGCAGTACTTC. As protein: CASSPRQGSYEQYF.

The chain has TRBV2 and TRBJ2-7, with D possibly TRBD1 on 5 matching bases. This CDR3 contains 12 residues. V dropped 5 bases and J dropped 3 bases, with 8 bases sitting between them. Germline V CDR1 and CDR2: SNHLY, FYNNEI. CDR3 region: CASSRGGYEQYF. The CDR3 nucleotides are TGTGCCAGCAGTAGGGGTGGCTACGAGCAGTACTTC.

The table lists this clone with a count of one. J is TRBJ1-3 and V is TRBV28; D unresolved. The ends were cut back, 6 bases at V and 3 bases at J, with 15 bases in the middle. Germline CDR1 reads MDHEN; CDR2 reads SYDVKM. The CDR3 runs 15 residues. CDR3 sequence (DNA): TGTGCCAGCAGCTCGTCCCTTTTCCTTGGAAACACCATATATTTT. It is translated as CASSSSLFLGNTIYF. Full variable domain (outside the CDR3, taken from reference TRBV28 and TRBJ1-3): DVKVTQSSRYLVKRTGEKVFLECVQDMDHENMFWYRQDPGLGLRLIYFSYDVKMKEKGDIPEGYSVSREKKERFSLILESASTNQTSMYLCASSSSLFLGNTIYFGEGSWLTVV.

This clone was counted once. J is TRBJ2-1 and V is TRBV29-1; D uncertain. Trimming left V 2 bases short and J 5 bases short, with 13 bases between. Germline loops: CDR1 SQVTM, CDR2 ANQGSEA. CDR3 size: 14 residues. CDR3 bases: TGCAGCGTTGAACGGTTACAGTTAGACAATGAGCAGTTCTTC. It encodes CSVERLQLDNEQFF.

V is TRBV5-6 and J is TRBJ2-5, with unresolved D. The CDR3 length is 12 residues. The germline gives CDR1 SGHDT, CDR2 YYEEEE. V dropped 0 bases and J dropped 5 bases, with 5 bases sitting between them. The CDR3: CASSLDSETQYF. Here the CDR3 DNA reads TGTGCCAGCAGCTTGGATTCGGAGACCCAGTACTTC. Drawing the rest from reference TRBV5-6 and TRBJ2-5, the complete variable domain is DAGVTQSPTHLIKTRGQQVTLRCSPKSGHDTVSWYQQALGQGPQFIFQYYEEEERQRGNFPDRFSGHQFPNYSSELNVNALLLGDSALYLCASSLDSETQYFGPGTRLLVL.

The chain has TRBV12-5 and TRBJ2-1; 16 bases match TRBD2. The length of the CDR3 is 17 residues. J was trimmed by 7 bases and V by 0 bases; bases with no gene match: 3. Germline CDR1 is LGHNT and CDR2 is FRNRAP. The CDR3 bases are TGTGCTAGTGGTTTGGTAGGGGGACTAGCGGGAGGGAATGAGCAGTTCTTC. This encodes CASGLVGGLAGGNEQFF. Combining the CDR3 with reference TRBV12-5 and TRBJ2-1 gives the whole variable domain DARVTQTPRHKVTEMGQEVTMRCQPILGHNTVFWYRQTMMQGLELLAYFRNRAPLDDSGMPKDRFSAEMPDATLATLKIQPSEPRDSAVYFCASGLVGGLAGGNEQFFGPGTRLTVL.

The chain uses TRBV6-5 and TRBJ1-1, with no clear D. The CDR3 has 14 residues. V was shortened by 2 bases and J by 1 base, with 8 bases between the two germline ends. Germline lookup yields CDR1 MNHEY and CDR2 SVGAGI. CDR3 sequence: CASSYGGKNTEAFF. The DNA for the CDR3 is TGTGCCAGCAGTTACGGAGGGAAGAACACTGAAGCTTTCTTT.

The chain is built from TRBV5-1 and TRBJ2-5; 12 bases match TRBD1. The ends lost 1 base at V and 14 bases at J; junction bases unmatched: 12. CDR1 is SGHRS, CDR2 YFSETQ, per germline. The CDR3 totals 15 residues. The CDR3 is CASSLMGWDRGPVYF. As DNA, the CDR3 is TGCGCCAGCAGCTTGATGGGTTGGGACAGGGGGCCGGTATACTTC.

This clone has just one count. V usage is TRBV29-1 and J usage is TRBJ2-3, with unresolved D. This CDR3 spans 12 amino acids. The germline CDR1 and CDR2 sequences are SQVTM and ANQGSEA. The CDR3, as DNA: TGCACCGCGCAAGTGAGCACAGATACGCAGTATTTT. Translation gives CTAQVSTDTQYF.

This sequence joins TRBV7-9 and TRBJ1-2; 9 bases are shared with TRBD1. Germline trimming cut 5 bases from V and 5 bases from J; bases unmatched to any gene: 9. The CDR3 totals 15 residues. Germline assignment: CDR1 SEHNR and CDR2 FQNEAQ (reference sequence). The CDR3 loop reads CASSSPGTGLYGYTF. For the CDR3, the DNA is TGTGCCAGCAGCAGTCCCGGGACAGGGTTGTATGGCTACACCTTC.

This sequence joins TRBV7-8 and TRBJ1-5; unclear D gene. V lost 0 bases and J 7 bases, leaving 10 bases between the germline ends. The CDR3 loop spans 14 amino acids. Germline values: CDR1 SGHVS, CDR2 FQNEAQ. The CDR3 region has the DNA TGTGCCAGCAGCTTAGCGGAGGGAGGGCAGCCCCAGCATTTT. This gives the protein CASSLAEGGQPQHF.

Here the CDR3 reads CASSPQGQGGYTF. For the CDR3, the DNA is TGTGCCAGCTCACCACAGGGACAGGGCGGCTACACCTTC. The genes are TRBV18 and TRBJ1-2, with 9 nucleotides matching TRBD1. With 1 base clipped from V and 8 bases from J, the junction kept 2 bases outside the gene matches. The CDR3 covers 13 residues. Germline V gives CDR1 KGHSH, CDR2 LQKENI.

CDR3 residues: CASSGGPHAGFGGELFF. CDR3 in DNA: TGCGCCAGCAGTGGGGGCCCGCACGCCGGGTTTGGCGGGGAGCTGTTTTTT. V gene TRBV10-1 combines with J gene TRBJ2-2, with TRBD1 as a possible D gene (5 bases). Germline V gene sequence: CDR1 WNHNN, CDR2 SYGVQD (reference sequence). This CDR3 contains 17 residues. V was clipped by 4 bases and J by 7 bases, with 22 bases between them.

The chain couples TRBV29-1 to TRBJ2-1, with a tentative D call TRBD1 (5 bases). Between the trimmed V and J ends, which lost 4 bases and 10 bases, there was a span of 11 bases. The CDR3 is made up of 11 amino acids. The germline V gene has CDR1 SQVTM and CDR2 ANQGSEA. In nucleotides, the CDR3 is TGCAGCGTTGTCCAGGGCGCAGAGCAGTTCTTC. This gives the protein CSVVQGAEQFF.

Only a few counts were recorded for this clone. The chain carries TRBV28 and TRBJ1-1; 8 bases are a match to TRBD1. The junction had 4 bases not matched to a gene; V was cut back by 6 bases and J by 1 base. CDR1 and CDR2 (germline): MDHEN, SYDVKM. The length of the CDR3 is 14 residues. CDR3 nucleotide sequence: TGTGCCAGCAGACCCGACAGGGGGAACACTGAAGCTTTCTTT. Amino acids: CASRPDRGNTEAFF. The variable domain in full, completed from reference TRBV28 and TRBJ1-1, reads DVKVTQSSRYLVKRTGEKVFLECVQDMDHENMFWYRQDPGLGLRLIYFSYDVKMKEKGDIPEGYSVSREKKERFSLILESASTNQTSMYLCASRPDRGNTEAFFGQGTRLTVV.

This sequence joins TRBV4-3 and TRBJ1-1, with D unclear. Looked up from germline, CDR1 is LGHNA and CDR2 is YSLEER. CDR3 length: 15 amino acids. V lost 0 bases, J lost 4 bases, and 12 bases lay in between. CDR3 bases: TGCGCCAGCAGCCAAGATCGGGTACGAGTCACTGAAGCTTTCTTT. Amino acid sequence: CASSQDRVRVTEAFF.

CDR3 nucleotides: TGTGCCAGCAGCCCCACGGGACAGGGAACTCTGATGAACACTGAAGCTTTCTTT. Its protein is CASSPTGQGTLMNTEAFF. This rearrangement joins TRBV7-9 to TRBJ1-1, with 9 bases identical to TRBD1. This CDR3 has 18 residues. V shed 5 bases and J 0 bases; nucleotides not matched to a gene: 13. Per germline, CDR1 SEHNR and CDR2 FQNEAQ (reference sequence).

This chain links TRBV9 with TRBJ2-7; TRBD2 is a possible D gene (5 bases). The CDR3 covers 17 residues. Trimming stripped 4 bases from V and 0 bases from J, with 20 bases between. CDR1 SGDLS and CDR2 YYNGEE come from the germline V gene. The CDR3 reads CASSSWTRRIRSYEQYF. The CDR3 coding sequence is TGTGCCAGCAGCTCTTGGACTCGACGGATACGCTCCTACGAGCAGTACTTC.

This clone was seen just once. The chain joins TRBV27 to TRBJ2-7; 10 nucleotides line up with TRBD1. The CDR3 sequence is 15 residues long. The J segment lost 5 bases and the V segment lost 6 bases, leaving 10 bases of the junction unmatched. Germline CDR1 and CDR2: MNHEY and SMNVEV (reference sequence). The CDR3 here is CASSSPGQGTNEQYF. The CDR3 DNA sequence: TGTGCCAGCAGCTCCCCGGGACAGGGGACGAACGAGCAGTACTTC.